In terms of frequency, the clone carrying this T cell receptor (beta chain) is medium-sized. Its specificity is not known. This entry comes from a study of CD8 T cells in cerebrospinal fluid in Alzheimer's disease. Study-wide background: Clonal expansion of CSF T cells was measured with plate-based and droplet-based single-cell sequencing.

All participants were free of acute infectious disease and in good physical condition. Following a re-call of the 10x single-cell sequencing reads, TCRdb has one entry per CDR3 protein and lacks DNA. In all, the sample yields about 810 distinct CDR3 sequences. Findings and caveats of the study: EBV-specific TCRs in cerebrospinal fluid reportedly do not establish a causal EBV–Alzheimer's link. In mild cognitive impairment or Alzheimer's disease, the biggest CSF clone made up more TCRs than in controls.

Sequencing was done on a sample of cerebrospinal fluid. The TCR sequence derives from a human donor with Parkinson's disease.

The CDR3 loop is CSARGARRGRGDTQYF. The chain has TRBV20-1 and TRBJ2-3; the D call from TCRdb, TRBD1, cannot be confirmed without DNA. The V gene's germline CDR1 is DFQATT and CDR2 SNEGSKA (reference sequence). The CDR3 sequence is 16 residues long.